This is a list of T cell receptor beta chains from one sample in a study of a mutant IDH1 vaccine in newly diagnosed glioma. What these receptors recognize is not known. Measured with immunoSEQ multiplex PCR; TCRdb has only the in-frame clones, and not every one. Here the sample spans 50,000 to 65,000 clones, 70% to 90% being singletons. Sequencing was performed on PBMCs, taken from a glioma patient whose treatment included an IDH1 peptide vaccine. All receptors come from a man between 40 and 49 years old with glioma. The CDR3 runs from the conserved cysteine through the conserved F or W. The order of the fields is V gene, J gene, D gene, clone size, CDR3 protein, CDR3 DNA. D genes are given only for firm matches. Expanded clones get a size class; other rows say once, few or many, or leave the size out.

v_gene: TRBV19
j_gene: TRBJ2-2
d_gene: TRBD1
abundance: -
CDR3aa: CASSMTGRVTGELFF
CDR3nt: TGTGCCAGTAGTATGACAGGGAGAGTCACCGGGGAGCTGTTTTTT

v_gene: TRBV5-6
j_gene: TRBJ1-6
d_gene: -
abundance: -
CDR3aa: CASSLPLNSPLHF
CDR3nt: TGTGCCAGCAGCTTACCCCTCAATTCACCCCTCCACTTT

v_gene: TRBV4-2
j_gene: TRBJ2-1
d_gene: TRBD2
abundance: once
CDR3aa: CASSQIGLDKLEQFF
CDR3nt: TGTGCCAGCAGCCAAATCGGACTAGACAAACTCGAGCAGTTCTTC

v_gene: TRBV15
j_gene: TRBJ2-7
d_gene: -
abundance: -
CDR3aa: CATSNPAVYYEQYF
CDR3nt: TGTGCCACCAGCAACCCAGCCGTTTACTACGAGCAGTACTTC

v_gene: TRBV29-1
j_gene: TRBJ2-3
d_gene: -
abundance: -
CDR3aa: CSVEDGRGKYF
CDR3nt: TGCAGCGTTGAAGACGGGAGAGGGAAGTATTTT

v_gene: TRBV7-9
j_gene: TRBJ2-7
d_gene: -
abundance: -
CDR3aa: CASSSYNSYGYEQYF
CDR3nt: TGTGCCAGCAGCTCCTATAACTCCTACGGATACGAGCAGTACTTC

v_gene: TRBV7-9
j_gene: TRBJ2-3
d_gene: TRBD2
abundance: -
CDR3aa: CASSPSGGDTQYF
CDR3nt: TGTGCCAGCAGCCCCAGCGGGGGTGATACGCAGTATTTT

v_gene: TRBV7-2
j_gene: TRBJ1-2
d_gene: -
abundance: -
CDR3aa: CASSLGGPFSMRVNYGYTF
CDR3nt: TGTGCCAGCAGCTTAGGGGGGCCTTTCAGCATGAGGGTAAACTATGGCTACACCTTC

v_gene: TRBV4-2
j_gene: TRBJ1-2
d_gene: -
abundance: once
CDR3aa: CASSQDRGGANYGYTF
CDR3nt: TGTGCCAGCAGCCAAGATCGCGGGGGGGCAAATTATGGCTACACCTTC

v_gene: TRBV27
j_gene: TRBJ2-3
d_gene: -
abundance: -
CDR3aa: CASSTDTDTQYF
CDR3nt: TGTGCCAGCAGTACAGACACAGATACGCAGTATTTT

v_gene: TRBV7-2
j_gene: TRBJ2-5
d_gene: TRBD2
abundance: -
CDR3aa: CASRSGTSGRETQYF
CDR3nt: TGTGCCAGCAGGTCCGGGACTAGCGGGAGGGAGACCCAGTACTTC

v_gene: TRBV28
j_gene: TRBJ2-5
d_gene: -
abundance: -
CDR3aa: CASSSGTARGETQYF
CDR3nt: TGTGCCAGCAGTTCCGGGACTGCCAGGGGAGAGACCCAGTACTTC

v_gene: TRBV28
j_gene: TRBJ2-7
d_gene: -
abundance: -
CDR3aa: CASSFLYEQYF
CDR3nt: TGTGCCAGCAGTTTTCTCTACGAGCAGTACTTC

v_gene: TRBV28
j_gene: TRBJ1-1
d_gene: -
abundance: -
CDR3aa: CASTPDSVNTEAFF
CDR3nt: TGTGCCAGCACCCCGGACTCCGTGAACACTGAAGCTTTCTTT

v_gene: TRBV11-2
j_gene: TRBJ1-4
d_gene: -
abundance: -
CDR3aa: CASSLYSEKLFF
CDR3nt: TGTGCCAGCAGCTTATATTCTGAAAAACTGTTTTTT

v_gene: TRBV19
j_gene: TRBJ2-7
d_gene: -
abundance: -
CDR3aa: CASSPGLRITYEQYF
CDR3nt: TGTGCCAGTAGTCCGGGACTGAGGATCACCTACGAGCAGTACTTC

v_gene: TRBV19
j_gene: TRBJ1-3
d_gene: -
abundance: -
CDR3aa: CASSISRGRSGNTIYF
CDR3nt: TGTGCCAGTAGTATATCCCGGGGCCGCTCTGGAAACACCATATATTTT

v_gene: TRBV30
j_gene: TRBJ2-3
d_gene: -
abundance: -
CDR3aa: CAYRSGGSRTDTQYF
CDR3nt: TGTGCCTATCGGTCCGGAGGGTCCCGAACGGATACGCAGTATTTT

v_gene: TRBV7-8
j_gene: TRBJ1-2
d_gene: TRBD1
abundance: -
CDR3aa: CASSPWDRSGGYTF
CDR3nt: TGTGCCAGCAGCCCATGGGACAGGTCGGGTGGCTACACCTTC

v_gene: TRBV28
j_gene: TRBJ1-5
d_gene: -
abundance: -
CDR3aa: CASSLFSPPDQPQHF
CDR3nt: TGTGCCAGCAGTTTATTTTCTCCTCCCGATCAGCCCCAGCATTTT

v_gene: TRBV4-2
j_gene: TRBJ2-3
d_gene: TRBD2
abundance: few
CDR3aa: CASSQEAAGGLVDTQYF
CDR3nt: TGTGCCAGCAGCCAAGAAGCGGCGGGAGGGCTGGTGGATACGCAGTATTTT

v_gene: TRBV7-2
j_gene: TRBJ2-1
d_gene: TRBD2
abundance: once
CDR3aa: CASRTGLAGDSEQFF
CDR3nt: TGTGCCAGCAGGACCGGACTAGCGGGAGATAGTGAGCAGTTCTTC

v_gene: TRBV7-8
j_gene: TRBJ1-4
d_gene: TRBD1
abundance: -
CDR3aa: CASSQGAGEKLFF
CDR3nt: TGTGCCAGCAGCCAGGGGGCGGGTGAAAAACTGTTTTTT

v_gene: TRBV7-6
j_gene: TRBJ2-3
d_gene: TRBD1
abundance: -
CDR3aa: CASSLASQGQSDTQYF
CDR3nt: TGTGCCAGCAGCTTAGCGTCACAGGGGCAGTCAGATACGCAGTATTTT

v_gene: TRBV5-4
j_gene: TRBJ2-4
d_gene: TRBD1
abundance: -
CDR3aa: CASSLQGAKDIQYF
CDR3nt: TGTGCCAGCAGCTTACAGGGGGCGAAGGACATTCAGTACTTC

v_gene: TRBV6-6
j_gene: TRBJ2-5
d_gene: -
abundance: -
CDR3aa: CASSSTGRQETQYF
CDR3nt: TGTGCCAGCAGTTCAACAGGACGGCAAGAGACCCAGTACTTC

v_gene: TRBV18
j_gene: TRBJ1-3
d_gene: TRBD1
abundance: -
CDR3aa: CASSPGQGPSGNTIYF
CDR3nt: TGTGCCAGCTCACCAGGACAGGGACCCTCTGGAAACACCATATATTTT

v_gene: TRBV5-5
j_gene: TRBJ2-7
d_gene: TRBD2
abundance: -
CDR3aa: CASSLLLAGLYEQYF
CDR3nt: TGTGCCAGCAGCTTATTACTAGCGGGTTTATACGAGCAGTACTTC

v_gene: TRBV5-1
j_gene: TRBJ2-7
d_gene: -
abundance: -
CDR3aa: CASSFVVGYEQYF
CDR3nt: TGCGCCAGCAGCTTCGTAGTAGGCTACGAGCAGTACTTC

v_gene: TRBV6-5
j_gene: TRBJ2-3
d_gene: TRBD2
abundance: -
CDR3aa: CASSDPSGSTDTQYF
CDR3nt: TGTGCCAGCAGCGATCCTAGCGGGAGCACAGATACGCAGTATTTT

v_gene: TRBV5-4
j_gene: TRBJ1-3
d_gene: -
abundance: -
CDR3aa: CASSRPDGNTIYF
CDR3nt: TGTGCCAGCAGCCGCCCGGATGGCAACACCATATATTTT

v_gene: TRBV9
j_gene: TRBJ1-4
d_gene: -
abundance: few
CDR3aa: CASSAMGLTSEKLFF
CDR3nt: TGTGCCAGCAGCGCAATGGGCCTGACCAGTGAAAAACTGTTTTTT

v_gene: TRBV5-4
j_gene: TRBJ2-5
d_gene: -
abundance: few
CDR3aa: CASSSADTGRETQYF
CDR3nt: TGTGCCAGCAGCTCTGCGGACACCGGACGGGAGACCCAGTACTTC

v_gene: TRBV4-3
j_gene: TRBJ2-1
d_gene: -
abundance: -
CDR3aa: CASSHDRILYNEQFF
CDR3nt: TGCGCCAGCAGCCATGACCGCATTCTCTACAATGAGCAGTTCTTC

v_gene: TRBV15
j_gene: TRBJ2-5
d_gene: -
abundance: -
CDR3aa: CATRRGSAETQYF
CDR3nt: TGTGCCACCAGAAGAGGTAGTGCAGAGACCCAGTACTTC

v_gene: TRBV7-2
j_gene: TRBJ2-5
d_gene: TRBD2
abundance: -
CDR3aa: CASSPGREWETQYF
CDR3nt: TGTGCCAGCAGCCCTGGGCGGGAGTGGGAGACCCAGTACTTC

v_gene: TRBV2
j_gene: TRBJ2-7
d_gene: TRBD1
abundance: -
CDR3aa: CASGRTGYEQYF
CDR3nt: TGTGCCAGCGGGCGGACAGGTTACGAGCAGTACTTC

v_gene: TRBV15
j_gene: TRBJ2-7
d_gene: -
abundance: few
CDR3aa: CATSESGEQYF
CDR3nt: TGTGCCACCAGCGAGTCAGGGGAGCAGTACTTC

v_gene: TRBV28
j_gene: TRBJ1-1
d_gene: -
abundance: few
CDR3aa: CASSLIRGNTEAFF
CDR3nt: TGTGCCAGCAGTTTGATTAGGGGCAACACTGAAGCTTTCTTT

v_gene: TRBV7-3
j_gene: TRBJ2-3
d_gene: -
abundance: -
CDR3aa: CASSLWGLGDTQYF
CDR3nt: TGTGCCAGCAGCTTATGGGGTCTCGGAGATACGCAGTATTTT

v_gene: TRBV28
j_gene: TRBJ1-1
d_gene: -
abundance: -
CDR3aa: CASRRYVGRGGTEAFF
CDR3nt: TGTGCCAGCAGGCGATATGTCGGGCGAGGTGGCACTGAAGCTTTCTTT

v_gene: TRBV7-7
j_gene: TRBJ2-7
d_gene: TRBD1
abundance: -
CDR3aa: CASSLRTGPTYEQYF
CDR3nt: TGTGCTAGCAGCCTTCGGACAGGACCGACCTACGAGCAGTACTTC

v_gene: TRBV7-2
j_gene: TRBJ2-2
d_gene: -
abundance: -
CDR3aa: CASSSPNTGELFF
CDR3nt: TGTGCCAGCAGCTCCCCTAACACCGGGGAGCTGTTTTTT

v_gene: TRBV19
j_gene: TRBJ1-5
d_gene: -
abundance: -
CDR3aa: CASTFWPNQPQHF
CDR3nt: TGTGCCAGTACCTTTTGGCCCAATCAGCCCCAGCATTTT

v_gene: TRBV9
j_gene: TRBJ2-7
d_gene: TRBD1
abundance: -
CDR3aa: CASSAGQGALVQYF
CDR3nt: TGTGCCAGCAGCGCGGGACAGGGGGCTTTGGTGCAGTACTTC

v_gene: TRBV27
j_gene: TRBJ2-1
d_gene: TRBD2
abundance: once
CDR3aa: CASNPGTSGILDEQFF
CDR3nt: TGTGCCAGCAACCCCGGGACTAGCGGGATCCTGGATGAGCAGTTCTTC

v_gene: TRBV6-4
j_gene: TRBJ2-7
d_gene: TRBD2
abundance: -
CDR3aa: CASSGGGGRANSYEQYF
CDR3nt: TGTGCCAGCAGTGGGGGTGGCGGGAGGGCCAATTCCTACGAGCAGTACTTC